The present entry profiles one T cell receptor beta chain with its context. The antigen is unknown. The data derive from a study of T cell responses to AZD1222 COVID-19 vaccine. Some clones are missing from TCRdb's copy, which holds only in-frame ones; the method was immunoSEQ multiplex PCR. The table lists approximately 140,000 clones, 90% to 95% of them singletons. Trimming cost V 4 bases and J 1 base, with 7 bases left between them. The CDR3 extends over 13 amino acids. Looked up from germline, CDR1 is LNHDA and CDR2 is SQIVND (reference sequence). Study-level points and caveats: Donors skewed white British and female; clonal diversity was possibly underestimated. Across spike, vaccine-associated CD4 TCRs were found, dominant at 160-218 and 743-854.

The material was peripheral blood, obtained 28 days after the second AZD1222 dose. This chain joins TRBV19 and TRBJ1-1; D is ambiguous. The TCR originated in an adult who received the AZD1222 COVID-19 vaccine. The CDR3 DNA is TGTGCCAGTAGTAGCCAGCAGAACACTGAAGCTTTCTTT. Its translation is CASSSQQNTEAFF.